This T cell receptor beta chain was sequenced in a study of cytomegalovirus exposure and HLA in healthy donors. The sample holds a few counts of this clone. The target antigen is unknown. PCR was performed using 60 Vbeta and 13 Jbeta primers. Authors' processing steps: Unique TCR beta chains numbered around 75 million in a later analysis, with around 11 million shared. Clones were read by immunoSEQ multiplex PCR, and TCRdb kept only the in-frame ones, dropping some. Clonal size and the V and J genes are those of that table, whereas D and trimming came from the DNA. The sample consists of 100,000 to 150,000 clones, roughly a sixth of them appearing once. Points from the study as a whole: Per a later analysis, 15,000 to 20,000 TCR beta sequences showed association with HLA alleles at 0.05 false discovery rate. Per published accounts, TCR beta sequences correctly predicted the HLA-A and HLA-B alleles of most subjects. Reports indicated that the classifier achieved high specificity and sensitivity in diagnosing cytomegalovirus status.

Sequencing input: PBMCs. This TCR came from a female donor in good health and CMV-seropositive.

The CDR3 DNA is TGTGCCAGCAGTTTAGTAGCGGGGGGGCGTGATGAGCAGTTCTTC. Amino acid sequence: CASSLVAGGRDEQFF. The rearrangement joins TRBV27 to TRBJ2-1; 11 nucleotides line up with TRBD2. Germline CDR1 is MNHEY and CDR2 is SMNVEV (reference sequence). The CDR3 has 15 residues. V dropped 2 bases and J dropped 8; count of bases not matched to a gene: 5.